A single sample is the source of the 13 T cell receptor beta chains below, sequenced in a study of cytomegalovirus exposure and HLA in healthy donors. PCR was performed using 60 Vbeta and 13 Jbeta primers. The protocol was immunoSEQ multiplex PCR, while the TCRdb copy is restricted to in-frame clones and leaves out a portion. The sample holds some 150,000 clones, roughly 89% seen once. The sequenced sample consisted of PBMCs. All receptors come from a woman in her 30s in good health and CMV-seronegative.

The rearrangement joins TRBV7-9 to TRBJ2-7; 10 positions agree with TRBD1. The CDR3 covers 16 residues. The V gene end was trimmed by 5 bases and the J gene end by 2 bases; junction bases not matched to a gene: 9. Germline V gene data show CDR1 as SEHNR and CDR2 as FQNEAQ (reference sequence). CDR3 DNA: TGTGCCAGCAGCGACCTTTCCGGGACAGGGGCCTACGAGCAGTACTTC. Protein: CASSDLSGTGAYEQYF.

The chain uses TRBV6-5 and TRBJ1-4; D not resolved. The germline gives CDR1 MNHEY, CDR2 SVGAGI. V was trimmed by 6 bases and J by 3 bases, leaving 11 bases between them. CDR3 length: 14 amino acids. The CDR3 spells CASRPSGANEKLFF. In nucleotides, the CDR3 is TGTGCCAGCAGGCCCAGCGGGGCTAATGAAAAACTGTTTTTT.

The genes are TRBV6-5 and TRBJ1-5; D perhaps matches TRBD1 (5 bases). The length of the CDR3 is 14 residues. Trimming shortened V by 5 bases and J by 6 bases, and 14 bases separated the two germline ends. Germline CDR1 and CDR2: MNHEY and SVGAGI. CDR3 DNA: TGTGCCAGCAGTCTCCGGGACGGGGGTCAGCCCCAGCATTTT. It yields the protein CASSLRDGGQPQHF.

V usage is TRBV29-1 and J usage is TRBJ1-2; D gene unclear. The CDR3 runs to 14 residues. Germline V gives CDR1 SQVTM, CDR2 ANQGSEA. The germline V and J ends were trimmed by 4 bases and 5 bases, with 17 bases remaining between them. CDR3 sequence (DNA): TGCAGCGTTGTAAGGCAGGTCGCCAGTTATGGCTACACCTTC. This gives the protein CSVVRQVASYGYTF.

The rearrangement joins TRBV9 to TRBJ1-3; perhaps TRBD1 as D (5 bases). This CDR3 comprises 17 residues. Germline CDR1 is SGDLS and CDR2 is YYNGEE. Between the trimmed V and J ends, which lost 0 bases and 3 bases, there was a span of 16 bases. The CDR3 DNA reads TGTGCCAGCAGCGTAGAGGTACGGGGGAAATTTGGAAACACCATATATTTT. Translation: CASSVEVRGKFGNTIYF.

The chain joins TRBV6-1 to TRBJ1-2, with 8 bases fitting TRBD1. CDR1 and CDR2 (germline): MNHNS, SASEGT. The CDR3 is 13 amino acids. Trimming cost V 4 bases and J 3 bases; bases outside gene matches: 1. CDR3: CASSATGDYGYTF. The CDR3, as DNA: TGTGCCAGCAGTGCGACAGGGGACTATGGCTACACCTTC.

This chain connects TRBV6-1 to TRBJ2-5; 7 bases agree with TRBD2. The J call may be wrong; the DNA end is better matched by TRBJ2-7. Per germline, CDR1 MNHNS and CDR2 SASEGT. This CDR3 comprises 17 residues. CDR3 DNA: TGTGCCAGCAGTGAGCCCTTTGGACGCGGGAGCCCCTACGAGCAGTACTTC. This gives the protein CASSEPFGRGSPYEQYF.

This chain uses TRBV14 with TRBJ2-1; 14 bases align to TRBD2. Unmatched junction bases numbered 12, after V lost 4 bases and J lost 1 base. In germline, CDR1 is SGHDN, CDR2 FVKESK. The CDR3 runs to 20 residues. DNA of the CDR3: TGTGCCAGCAGCCCCTATCCGGGACTAGCGGGAGTCTTTTCCTACAATGAGCAGTTCTTC. Protein sequence: CASSPYPGLAGVFSYNEQFF.

V usage is TRBV7-7 and J usage is TRBJ2-5, with D tentatively TRBD2 (6 bases). CDR1 SSHAT and CDR2 FNYEAQ come from the germline V gene (reference sequence). Trimming took 2 bases from V and 5 from J, leaving 15 bases between them. The CDR3 sequence is 15 residues long. This chain's CDR3 is CASSLLGGPRETQYF. DNA for the CDR3: TGTGCCAGCAGCTTACTCGGAGGGCCGCGGGAGACCCAGTACTTC.

The J gene is TRBJ2-7, the V gene TRBV5-1; 7 bases fit TRBD1. CDR1 is SGHRS and CDR2 is YFSETQ in the germline V gene. The J segment lost 5 bases and the V segment lost 0 bases, leaving 8 bases of the junction unmatched. CDR3 length: 15 residues. The CDR3 nucleotides read TGCGCCAGCAGCTTGGTGGAGACAGGGTCCAACGAGCAGTACTTC. This sequence encodes CASSLVETGSNEQYF.

The CDR3 here is CASSVQGGNSGANVLTF. CDR3 bases: TGTGCCAGCAGTGTACAGGGGGGGAACTCTGGGGCCAACGTCCTGACTTTC. This sequence joins TRBV28 and TRBJ2-6, with D possibly TRBD1 on 8 matching bases. CDR1 and CDR2 from the germline V gene are MDHEN and SYDVKM. The CDR3 has 17 residues. Trimming removed 5 bases at V and 0 bases at J, with 14 bases between.

This chain links TRBV27 with TRBJ2-7; a possible D gene is TRBD2 (6 bases). Trimming took 5 bases from V and 0 from J, leaving 14 bases between them. This CDR3 is built from 15 residues. Germline V gene sequence: CDR1 MNHEY, CDR2 SMNVEV (reference sequence). CDR3 in amino acids: CASSTLAGLSYEQYF. The CDR3 region has the DNA TGTGCCAGCAGTACCTTGGCGGGGCTCTCCTACGAGCAGTACTTC.

This CDR3 is CASSQQRLAGFRDTQYF. The CDR3 nucleotides are TGCGCCAGCAGCCAACAGAGGCTAGCGGGATTTCGAGATACGCAGTATTTT. The V gene is TRBV4-1, the J gene TRBJ2-3, with 9 bases that match TRBD2. In germline, CDR1 is MGHRA, CDR2 YSYEKL. Germline trimming cut 2 bases from V and 5 bases from J; bases unmatched to any gene: 11. The length of the CDR3 is 17 residues.